This is a list of T cell receptor beta chains from one sample in a study of technical replicates of blood from several donors. Sequenced by immunoSEQ multiplex PCR; TCRdb stores in-frame clones only, minus some. The table records 75,000 to 90,000 clones, 80% to 95% of them present only once. Specimen: T cells isolated from PBMCs. Receptor source: a human donor in good health. CDR3s include the opening cysteine and the closing phenylalanine or tryptophan. Fields, in order: clone size, V gene, D gene, J gene, CDR3 DNA, CDR3 protein. A D gene is named only where the DNA matches it firmly. Size values are once, few and many counts, or a class for expanded clones, and some rows have none.

NA	TRBV9	NA	TRBJ2-6	TGTGCCAGCAGCGCCGTCTTTTGGGCGTCTGGGGCCAACGTCCTGACTTTC	CASSAVFWASGANVLTF
NA	TRBV15	TRBD2	TRBJ2-2	TGTGCCACCAGCAGAGTGGGAATAGCGGGGGACGGGGAGCTGTTTTTT	CATSRVGIAGDGELFF
NA	TRBV7-2	TRBD1	TRBJ1-6	TGTGCCAGCAGCTTTAGGTCCCCAGGGGGCGCGACACCCCTCCACTTT	CASSFRSPGGATPLHF
NA	TRBV27	TRBD1	TRBJ2-7	TGTGCCACTCGGACAGGTCTTTACGAGCAGTACTTC	CATRTGLYEQYF
few	TRBV25-1	TRBD1	TRBJ1-1	TGTGCCAGCTCCGGGACAGGGGACACTGAAGCTTTCTTT	CASSGTGDTEAFF
NA	TRBV10-1	TRBD2	TRBJ2-1	TGCGCCAGCAGTACGGGGGGAGGGAGGTACAATGAGCAGTTCTTC	CASSTGGGRYNEQFF
NA	TRBV5-6	NA	TRBJ1-4	TGTGCCAGCAGCTTTATGATAGGCGGGGGGACTAATGAAAAACTGTTTTTT	CASSFMIGGGTNEKLFF
once	TRBV23-1	NA	TRBJ1-1	TGCGCCAGCAGTCAATCATGGGGCAGGGTGGTAGCTTTCTTT	CASSQSWGRVVAFF
NA	TRBV6-1	TRBD2	TRBJ2-7	TGTGCCAGCGACCGGGACTACCTCTACGAGCAGTACTTC	CASDRDYLYEQYF
NA	TRBV7-3	TRBD1	TRBJ1-1	TGTGCCAGCAGCTGGACAGGGTCCACTGAAGCTTTCTTT	CASSWTGSTEAFF
NA	TRBV28	TRBD1	TRBJ2-7	TGTGCCAGCAGTTTCGGTGGGACAGGGCGGCGCGAGCAGTACTTC	CASSFGGTGRREQYF
NA	TRBV5-4	NA	TRBJ1-2	TGTGCCAGCAGCTTGGCAGGGGAGGGCAACTATGGCTACACCTTC	CASSLAGEGNYGYTF
NA	TRBV19	NA	TRBJ1-3	TGTGCCAGTAGATCGGGACACATCTGGGGAAACACCATATATTTT	CASRSGHIWGNTIYF
NA	TRBV4-2	TRBD2	TRBJ2-1	TGTGCCAGCAGCCAAGGTAGCGGGGGGTTAGATGAGCAGTTCTTC	CASSQGSGGLDEQFF
NA	TRBV7-9	TRBD1	TRBJ2-7	TGTGCCAGCAGCTCGGGACAGGGGGCGAAGGGCTACGAGCAGTACTTC	CASSSGQGAKGYEQYF
NA	TRBV11-1	NA	TRBJ2-2	TGTGCCAGCAGCTTAGCCATGGGTGTCCGGGGTGGAACCGGGGAGCTGTTTTTT	CASSLAMGVRGGTGELFF
NA	TRBV14	TRBD2	TRBJ2-7	TGTGCCAGCAGGGAGGGCGGGAGGGCCTCCGAGCAGTACTTC	CASREGGRASEQYF
NA	TRBV6-1	TRBD2	TRBJ2-1	TGTGCCAGCAGTGAAATCAAAGGGCGGGGGGGAGTTGGTTTTGCCAATGAGCAGTTCTTC	CASSEIKGRGGVGFANEQFF
NA	TRBV6-1	TRBD1	TRBJ1-2	TGTGCCAGCAGTGGTAACAGGGGCCGGGGCTACACCTTC	CASSGNRGRGYTF
few	TRBV19	TRBD1	TRBJ1-5	TGTGCCAGTAGTTCGGACAGGGGGCTTCAGCCCCAGCATTTT	CASSSDRGLQPQHF
NA	TRBV2	TRBD1	TRBJ1-1	TGTGCCAGCAGAACGACAGGGTTTGATCCTTCGGGCGCTGAAGCTTTCTTT	CASRTTGFDPSGAEAFF
once	TRBV19	NA	TRBJ1-5	TGTGCCAGTAGTATCAGCGGAAGTTATAGCAATCAGCCCCAGCATTTT	CASSISGSYSNQPQHF
once	TRBV4-1	NA	TRBJ1-2	TGCGCCAGCAGCCAAGTGGAAGGAGAGAACTATGGCTACACCTTC	CASSQVEGENYGYTF
NA	TRBV7-2	TRBD1	TRBJ1-2	TGTGCCAGCAGCTACGGACAGGGGGCTGTATCTGGCTACACCTTC	CASSYGQGAVSGYTF
NA	TRBV19	TRBD1	TRBJ2-3	TGTGCCAGTAGCCACAACCGGGACAGGGAGAGGGATACGCAGTATTTT	CASSHNRDRERDTQYF
NA	TRBV2	NA	TRBJ1-5	TGTGCCAGTCACCCGGAGCAAGCTGGGCCCCAGCATTTT	CASHPEQAGPQHF
NA	TRBV28	NA	TRBJ1-2	TGTGCCAGCAGTTTTCGTGGGGCGGGGAGACATGGCTACACCTTC	CASSFRGAGRHGYTF
NA	TRBV5-4	TRBD1	TRBJ2-7	TGTGCCAGCAGCTCTTTAGACAGGGGGCGGGAGCAGTACTTC	CASSSLDRGREQYF
NA	TRBV11-2	TRBD2	TRBJ2-2	TGTGCCAGCAGCTTGGGGGGACTAGTGAACACCGGGGAGCTGTTTTTT	CASSLGGLVNTGELFF
once	TRBV11-3	TRBD1	TRBJ2-1	TGTGCCAGCAGCTCCGGGACAGGCGTTTTCTTC	CASSSGTGVFF